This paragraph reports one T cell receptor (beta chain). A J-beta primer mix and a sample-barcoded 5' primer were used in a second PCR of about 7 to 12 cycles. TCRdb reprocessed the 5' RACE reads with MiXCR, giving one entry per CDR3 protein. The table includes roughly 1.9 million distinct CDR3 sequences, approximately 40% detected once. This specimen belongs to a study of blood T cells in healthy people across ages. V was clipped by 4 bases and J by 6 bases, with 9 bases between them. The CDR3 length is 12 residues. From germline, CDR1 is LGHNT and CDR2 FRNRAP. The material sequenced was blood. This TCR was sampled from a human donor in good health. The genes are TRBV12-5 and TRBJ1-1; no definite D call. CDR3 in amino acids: CASGYRGSEAFF. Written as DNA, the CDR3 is TGTGCTAGTGGTTACCGGGGTTCTGAAGCTTTCTTT.